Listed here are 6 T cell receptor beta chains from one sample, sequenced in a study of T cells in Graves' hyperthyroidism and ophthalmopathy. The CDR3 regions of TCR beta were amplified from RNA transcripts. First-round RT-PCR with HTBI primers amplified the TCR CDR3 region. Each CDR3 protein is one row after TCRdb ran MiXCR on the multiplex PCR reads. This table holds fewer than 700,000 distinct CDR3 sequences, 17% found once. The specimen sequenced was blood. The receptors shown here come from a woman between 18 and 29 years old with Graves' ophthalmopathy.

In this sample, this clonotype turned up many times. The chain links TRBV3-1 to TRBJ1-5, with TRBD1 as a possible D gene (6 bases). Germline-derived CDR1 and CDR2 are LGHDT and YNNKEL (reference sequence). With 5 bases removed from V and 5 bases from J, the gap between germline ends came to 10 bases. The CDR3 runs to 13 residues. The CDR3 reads CASSVGADQPQHF. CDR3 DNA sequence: TGTGCCAGCAGCGTGGGGGCGGATCAGCCCCAGCATTTT. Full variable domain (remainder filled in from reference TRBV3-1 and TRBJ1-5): DTAVSQTPKYLVTQMGNDKSIKCEQNLGHDTMYWYKQDSKKFLKIMFSYNNKELIINETVPNRFSPKSPDKAHLNLHINSLELGDSAVYFCASSVGADQPQHFGDGTRLSIL.

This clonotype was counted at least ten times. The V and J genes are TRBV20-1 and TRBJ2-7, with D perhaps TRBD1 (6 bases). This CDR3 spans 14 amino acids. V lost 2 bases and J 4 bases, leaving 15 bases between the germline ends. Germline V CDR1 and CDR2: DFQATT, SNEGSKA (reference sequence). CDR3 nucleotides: TGCAGTGCTAGACCAAGGGTGAGGGGGTACGAGCAGTACTTC. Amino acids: CSARPRVRGYEQYF.

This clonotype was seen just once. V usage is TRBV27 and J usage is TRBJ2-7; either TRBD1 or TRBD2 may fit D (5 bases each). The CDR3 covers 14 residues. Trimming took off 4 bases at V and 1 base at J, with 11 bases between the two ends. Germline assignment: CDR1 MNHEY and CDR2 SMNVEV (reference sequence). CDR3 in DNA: TGTGCCAGCAGTTCGACGGGGCGATCCTACGAGCAGTACTTC. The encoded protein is CASSSTGRSYEQYF.

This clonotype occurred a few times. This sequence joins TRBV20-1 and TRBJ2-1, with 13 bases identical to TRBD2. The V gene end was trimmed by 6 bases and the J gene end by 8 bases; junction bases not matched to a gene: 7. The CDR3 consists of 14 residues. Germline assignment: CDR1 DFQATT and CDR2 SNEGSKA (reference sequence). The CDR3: CSATGLAGSDEQFF. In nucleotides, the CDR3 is TGCAGTGCCACGGGACTAGCGGGATCGGATGAGCAGTTCTTC.

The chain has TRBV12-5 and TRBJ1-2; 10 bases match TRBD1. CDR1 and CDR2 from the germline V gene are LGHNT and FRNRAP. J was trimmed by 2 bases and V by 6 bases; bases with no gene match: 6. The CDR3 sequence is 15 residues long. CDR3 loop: CASGPGDRGNYGYTF. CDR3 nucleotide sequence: TGTGCTAGTGGCCCTGGGGACAGGGGAAACTATGGCTACACCTTC.

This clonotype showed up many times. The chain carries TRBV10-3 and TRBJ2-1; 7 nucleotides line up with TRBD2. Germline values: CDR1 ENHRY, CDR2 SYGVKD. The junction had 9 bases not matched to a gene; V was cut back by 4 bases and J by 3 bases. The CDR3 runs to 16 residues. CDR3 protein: CAISGTGTTLYNEQFF. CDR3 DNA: TGTGCCATCAGTGGGACCGGGACTACCCTCTACAATGAGCAGTTCTTC.